Following are 13 T cell receptor beta chains from one sample sequenced in a study of blood T cell repertoires in COVID-19. The protocol was immunoSEQ multiplex PCR, while the TCRdb copy is restricted to in-frame clones and leaves out a portion. Among around 310,000 clones, 88% were seen once, and the ten largest hold around 5%. The specimen was PBMCs or T cells enriched from blood (not recorded which). The receptor set was obtained from a man aged 30 to 45 who had recovered from COVID-19.

This chain links TRBV18 with TRBJ1-2, with TRBD1 identical over 7 bases. The V gene's germline CDR1 is KGHSH and CDR2 LQKENI. The J segment lost 5 bases and the V segment lost 3 bases, leaving 18 bases of the junction unmatched. The CDR3 has 18 amino acids. The CDR3 coding sequence is TGTGCCAGCTCACCGAACAGGGGATCTTCTCTCGGGGAATATGGCTACACCTTC. Translated: CASSPNRGSSLGEYGYTF. Complete variable domain (other parts from reference TRBV18 and TRBJ1-2): NAGVMQNPRHLVRRRGQEARLRCSPMKGHSHVYWYRQLPEEGLKFMVYLQKENIIDESGMPKERFSAEFPKEGPSILRIQQVVRGDSAAYFCASSPNRGSSLGEYGYTFGSGTRLTVV.

Only one count was recorded for this clone. Mismatch with germline at one junction end may stem from a read error. The chain is built from TRBV13 and TRBJ1-2; D might be TRBD1 (6 bases). Germline CDR1 and CDR2: PRHDT and FYEKMQ (reference sequence). This CDR3 has 10 amino acids. CDR3 region: CASSTIQGHF. The DNA of the CDR3 is TGTGCCAGCAGCACCATACAGGGCCACTTC.

Points on this clone: Other nucleotide sequences in the sample specify the same CDR3. The chain carries TRBV3-1 (or the pseudogene TRBV3-2) and TRBJ1-3, with a tentative D call TRBD1 (5 bases). This CDR3 spans 14 amino acids. V dropped 3 bases and J dropped 1 base, with 7 bases sitting between them. Germline-derived CDR1 and CDR2 are LGHDT and YNNKEL (reference sequence). For the CDR3, the DNA is TGTGCCAGCAGCCAGGGGGGATCTGGAAACACCATATATTTT. Residues: CASSQGGSGNTIYF.

J is TRBJ2-2 and V is TRBV28, with TRBD1 matching over 8 bases. The CDR3 length is 17 residues. Losses at the gene ends were 5 bases for V and 1 base for J; bases not matched to a gene: 9. The germline V gene has CDR1 MDHEN and CDR2 SYDVKM. The CDR3 sequence: CASSPSRGQGNTGELFF. The CDR3 DNA reads TGTGCCAGCAGTCCGAGCCGCGGACAGGGGAACACCGGGGAGCTGTTTTTT.

This chain joins TRBV4-2 and TRBJ2-5; TRBD1 agrees at 8 bases. V lost 4 bases, J lost 3 bases, and 4 bases stayed unmatched. This CDR3 comprises 14 residues. Germline V CDR1 and CDR2: LGHNA, YNFKEQ. This CDR3 is CASSPDRGEETQYF. In nucleotides, the CDR3 is TGTGCCAGCAGCCCAGACAGGGGCGAAGAGACCCAGTACTTC.

The V and J genes are TRBV2 and TRBJ1-6, with D unresolved. The V and J ends lost 4 bases and 6 bases respectively, with 13 bases between them. Germline V lookup: CDR1 SNHLY, CDR2 FYNNEI. This CDR3 contains 15 residues. The CDR3 bases are TGTGCCAGCAGTGGGCCAAGGGCGGGTAATTCACCCCTCCACTTT. This gives the protein CASSGPRAGNSPLHF.

This clone occurred once. The chain couples TRBV19 to TRBJ2-7; a possible D gene is TRBD1 (5 bases). There are 15 residues in the CDR3. CDR1 is LNHDA and CDR2 is SQIVND in the germline V gene (reference sequence). Trimming shortened V by 2 bases and J by 0 bases, and 11 bases separated the two germline ends. The chain's CDR3 is CASSILPGHSYEQYF. DNA of the CDR3: TGTGCCAGTAGTATACTTCCCGGACACTCCTACGAGCAGTACTTC.

J is TRBJ2-7 and V is TRBV2, with TRBD1 identical over 9 bases. CDR3 size: 11 residues. Per the germline V gene, CDR1 is SNHLY and CDR2 is FYNNEI. V trimming: 5 bases; J trimming: 12 bases; junction bases outside the gene matches: 5. CDR3 region: CASSIQGALYF. DNA of the CDR3: TGTGCCAGCAGTATACAGGGGGCCTTGTACTTC.

J is TRBJ1-2 and V is TRBV9, with 9 bases matching TRBD1. The trim removed 3 bases at V and 1 base at J, leaving 4 bases unmatched. The CDR3 runs to 15 residues. Germline V gene sequence: CDR1 SGDLS, CDR2 YYNGEE. The CDR3 sequence is CASSAGQGFNYGYTF. CDR3 coding DNA: TGTGCCAGCAGCGCAGGACAGGGGTTTAACTATGGCTACACCTTC.

CDR3 nucleotide sequence: TGTGCCAGCAGTTTAAGGCCGGGCCGGGGCTATGGCTACACCTTC. Its translation is CASSLRPGRGYGYTF. The rearrangement links TRBV27 to TRBJ1-2; D remains unclear. Germline V gene lookup returns CDR1 MNHEY and CDR2 SMNVEV (reference sequence). The CDR3 covers 15 residues. The V and J ends lost 2 bases and 4 bases respectively, with 14 bases between them.

This clone has only a few counts. The rearrangement joins TRBV28 to TRBJ2-2, with 12 bases identical to TRBD2. The trim removed 5 bases at V and 2 bases at J, leaving 9 bases unmatched. Germline CDR1 and CDR2: MDHEN and SYDVKM. CDR3 length: 18 residues. CDR3: CASSTWTSGDSNTGELFF. CDR3 sequence (DNA): TGTGCCAGCAGTACTTGGACTAGCGGGGATTCAAACACCGGGGAGCTGTTTTTT.

The gene calls are TRBV4-1 and TRBJ2-3, with 15 bases aligning to TRBD2. V lost 0 bases to trimming and J lost 7 bases; unmatched junction nucleotides: 14. The germline gives CDR1 MGHRA, CDR2 YSYEKL. The length of the CDR3 is 20 residues. This CDR3 is CASSQDDTGLAGGSRNTQYF. In DNA, the CDR3 is TGCGCCAGCAGCCAAGATGACACAGGACTAGCGGGGGGGAGTCGTAATACGCAGTATTTT.

The V and J genes are TRBV20-1 and TRBJ2-7; 8 bases line up with TRBD1. This CDR3 spans 13 amino acids. V shed 6 bases, J shed 0 bases, and the junction held 4 bases outside the gene matches. Looked up from germline, CDR1 is DFQATT and CDR2 is SNEGSKA (reference sequence). The CDR3 region has the DNA TGCAGTGCGAGTGACAGGGGCTCCTACGAGCAGTACTTC. Translation gives CSASDRGSYEQYF.